This T cell receptor beta chain was sequenced in a study of T cell responses to AZD1222 COVID-19 vaccine (dated by TCRdb to the early 2020s). With respect to the entire study: TCR sequencing covered roughly 230 trial participants: approximately 200 given two doses of AZD1222 and 26 given two doses of MenACWY control vaccine. Trial participants were enrolled by age into 18-55, 56-69 and 70-plus year subgroups, with approximately 150, 28 and 58 TCR-sequenced participants respectively. Overall results and qualifications from the work: Because no day 14 peak-response samples were available, the repertoires could be characterized only after the peak T cell response. Most participants were white British and females outnumbered males, and the authors suggested that clonal diversity may have been underestimated. In the small 56-69-year group, the increase in depth fell short of significance, most likely because of low power. CD4 TCRs associated with the vaccine covered the entire spike protein, and the dominant responses were in regions 160-218 and 743-854. Nearly half of unique spike-specific TCRs reportedly recognized epitopes outside regions mutated in the B.1.351 and B.1.1.7 variants. A significant rise in spike-specific TCR breadth and depth was observed after two AZD1222 doses relative to day 0 and relative to MenACWY recipients. Conclusions about previously exposed vaccinees are limited because only six or seven AZD1222 recipients were SARS-CoV-2 seropositive at baseline.

The CDR3 regions of human TCRbeta chains were analyzed by immunosequencing. In the authors' own workflow: TCRs in the repertoires were compared against a reference library of SARS-CoV-2-specific TCRs that had been generated with the MIRA antigen-specificity platform. Breadth meant the fraction of unique TCRs that were SARS-CoV-2-associated, whereas depth meant the fraction of total T cells that were SARS-CoV-2-associated. Using the MIRA data, every spike-specific TCR was mapped to the spike region that the TCR reacted to and assigned to either a CD4 or a CD8 class. Log10-transformed breadth and depth values were compared by one-way ANOVA with Sidak's multiple comparisons tests. Here the immuneACCESS table is served through TCRdb, limited to in-frame sequences with V and J called. Missing clones are a known gap in these copies; in checked studies unresolved V genes cover under half, and the rest lacks a known reason. The V and J calls and clone size were taken over from that table, and D and trimming were inferred from the DNA. This sample lists around 140,000 clones; 75% to 90% were detected once. 1.5% to 2% of the sample rests with the top ten.

V and J are truncated by 6 bases and 0 bases respectively, leaving an intervening sequence of 6 bases. Its CDR3 holds 13 amino acids, cysteine through phenylalanine. Only the CDR3 part of the read is kept: 39 bases, read in frame from the first base. CDR1 and CDR2 are read off the germline V gene as MNHEY and SVGAGI. The time point label on this specimen signifies: about 28 days (+/-7) after the second vaccine dose. AZD1222 recipients with second doses at about 4 weeks or about 12 weeks were pooled, because spike-specific TCR depth and breadth did not differ between schedules. The vaccinee samples were drawn from two UK trials, COV001 and COV002, one of which was a single-blind randomized controlled phase 2/3 trial testing AZD1222 (ChAdOx1 nCoV-19) in healthy adults. Trial participant PBMC samples were collected at day 0 and day 28 after the second dose for TCRbeta chain sequencing. About this clone itself: Its antigen has not been determined. Base qualities are not recorded, but no much larger clone differs from it by a single base.

The chain joins TRBV6-5 to TRBJ1-3, with the D gene not clear enough to name. Specimen: peripheral blood, collected 28 days after the second AZD1222 dose. The sequence was obtained from an adult who received the AZD1222 COVID-19 vaccine. The CDR3 has the sequence CASSDNSGNTIYF. The sequence in DNA is TGTGCCAGCAGCGATAACTCTGGAAACACCATATATTTT.